This T cell receptor (beta chain) was captured in a study of T cell responses to AZD1222 COVID-19 vaccine. Note on this clone: Its antigen is unidentified.

CDR3 size: 17 residues. Looked up from germline, CDR1 is LGHNT and CDR2 is FRNRAP. The V end was cut by 0 bases, the J end by 1 base, with 15 bases between. General study points: Researchers report vaccine-associated CD4 TCRs spanning spike, with dominance at 160-218 and 743-854.

Assay: immunoSEQ multiplex PCR; the TCRdb copy retains only in-frame clones and omits some. The table lists 150,000 to 200,000 clones, roughly 94% of them singletons. This clonotype was obtained from an adult who received the AZD1222 COVID-19 vaccine. The sequenced sample was peripheral blood, obtained 28 days after the second AZD1222 dose. The chain has TRBV12-5 and TRBJ1-2; D possibly corresponds to TRBD1 (5 bases). The DNA of the CDR3 is TGTGCTAGTGGTTTGGTACCCCGTCCGGGGCGTAACTATGGCTACACCTTC. It specifies CASGLVPRPGRNYGYTF.